This passage covers 32 T cell receptor beta chains from one sample sequenced in a study of blood T cell repertoires in COVID-19. Here immunoSEQ multiplex PCR was the method, and the copy in TCRdb shows in-frame clones only, minus some. Here the sample spans around 76,000 clones, more than 80% being singletons. Sequencing used peripheral blood. Every receptor here comes from a man aged 80 or over with acute or convalescent COVID-19.

J is TRBJ2-3 and V is TRBV30; TRBD1 matches 12 bases. CDR1 and CDR2 from the germline V gene are GTSNPN and SVGIG (reference sequence). J lost 2 bases, V lost 5 bases, and 5 bases had no gene match. The CDR3 totals 15 residues. CDR3 residues: CAWGDRGPYTDTQYF. The CDR3, as DNA: TGTGCCTGGGGGGACAGGGGGCCCTACACAGATACGCAGTATTTT.

The chain combines TRBV28 with TRBJ2-7; D is possibly TRBD1 (5 bases). The germline gives CDR1 MDHEN, CDR2 SYDVKM. The CDR3 consists of 14 residues. Trimming took off 0 bases at V and 3 bases at J, with 9 bases between the two ends. The CDR3 is CASSLWAGNYEQYF. CDR3 sequence (DNA): TGTGCCAGCAGTTTATGGGCAGGGAACTACGAGCAGTACTTC.

The chain has TRBV19 and TRBJ2-2, with 8 bases matching TRBD1. The length of the CDR3 is 17 residues. J gave up 2 bases and V 3 bases, and 8 bases lay outside the gene matches. Germline V CDR1 and CDR2: LNHDA, SQIVND (reference sequence). CDR3 residues: CASSIKFGQGNTGELFF. CDR3 bases: TGTGCCAGTAGTATTAAGTTTGGACAGGGAAACACCGGGGAGCTGTTTTTT.

The chain joins TRBV28 to TRBJ1-3, with TRBD1 as a possible D gene (6 bases). The CDR3 runs 14 residues. Trimming took 6 bases from V and 0 from J, leaving 9 bases between them. Germline CDR1 and CDR2: MDHEN and SYDVKM. CDR3: CASRTGNSGNTIYF. The CDR3 DNA reads as TGTGCCAGCAGGACAGGCAACTCTGGAAACACCATATATTTT.

V gene TRBV7-9 combines with J gene TRBJ1-5, with 8 bases matching TRBD1. Germline values: CDR1 SEHNR, CDR2 FQNEAQ (reference sequence). This CDR3 has 14 amino acids. V lost 1 base, J lost 6 bases, and 2 bases stayed unmatched. CDR3: CASSLGTGLQPQHF. DNA of the CDR3: TGTGCCAGCAGCTTAGGGACAGGGCTTCAGCCCCAGCATTTT. Complete variable domain (other parts from reference TRBV7-9 and TRBJ1-5): DTGVSQNPRHKITKRGQNVTFRCDPISEHNRLYWYRQTLGQGPEFLTYFQNEAQLEKSRLLSDRFSAERPKGSFSTLEIQRTEQGDSAMYLCASSLGTGLQPQHFGDGTRLSIL.

The J gene is TRBJ1-2, the V gene TRBV28; D might be TRBD1 (6 bases). The CDR3 has 13 amino acids. Per the germline V gene, CDR1 is MDHEN and CDR2 is SYDVKM. Trimming removed 3 bases at V and 8 bases at J, with 13 bases between. Written as DNA, the CDR3 is TGTGCCAGCAGTTTGGAACAGGGCTGGGGCTACACCTTC. Translated: CASSLEQGWGYTF.

The V call is TRBV6-2 or TRBV6-3, the J call TRBJ2-5, with D maybe TRBD2 (6 bases). The CDR3 has 15 residues. Trimming cost V 6 bases and J 7 bases, with 21 bases left between them. Germline assignment: CDR1 MNHEY and CDR2 SVGEGT. The CDR3 sequence: CASSPGWGDVGTQYF. DNA for the CDR3: TGTGCCAGCAGCCCTGGCTGGGGGGATGTTGGGACCCAGTACTTC.

V usage is TRBV7-2 and J usage is TRBJ2-5; maybe TRBD1 (6 bases). Germline CDR1 SGHTA, CDR2 FQGNSA. This CDR3 region has 13 residues. Trimming cost V 5 bases and J 3 bases, with 10 bases left between them. The CDR3: CASSENREETQYF. CDR3 nucleotides: TGTGCCAGCAGCGAGAACAGGGAAGAGACCCAGTACTTC. Together with reference TRBV7-2 and TRBJ2-5, the CDR3 gives the full variable domain: GAGVSQSPSNKVTEKGKDVELRCDPISGHTALYWYRQSLGQGLEFLIYFQGNSAPDKSGLPSDRFSAERTGGSVSTLTIQRTQQEDSAVYLCASSENREETQYFGPGTRLLVL.

The J gene is TRBJ1-4, the V gene TRBV6-5, with D unresolved. Trimming removed 2 bases at V and 0 bases at J, with 10 bases between. The length of the CDR3 is 16 residues. Looked up from germline, CDR1 is MNHEY and CDR2 is SVGAGI. The CDR3 reads CASSYRFGSTNEKLFF. CDR3 DNA: TGTGCCAGCAGTTACCGCTTCGGTTCAACTAATGAAAAACTGTTTTTT.

V and J are TRBV9 and TRBJ1-6, with D maybe TRBD1 (5 bases). CDR3 size: 15 residues. Per the germline V gene, CDR1 is SGDLS and CDR2 is YYNGEE. V gave up 8 bases and J gave up 7 bases, with 19 bases separating them. The CDR3, as DNA: TGTGCCAGTTCCCCCGCAGGACAAGACAATTCACCCCTCCACTTT. It codes for CASSPAGQDNSPLHF.

CDR3 nucleotide sequence: TGTGCCAGCAGCTTACAGGCTAGCGGGGGGGCCGGGCTCCAGTATTTT. It yields the protein CASSLQASGGAGLQYF. The chain has TRBV7-2 and TRBJ2-3; 12 nucleotides line up with TRBD2. The CDR3 loop spans 16 amino acids. V lost 2 bases and J lost 12; bases outside the gene matches: 12. CDR1 is SGHTA and CDR2 is FQGNSA in the germline V gene.

The CDR3 nucleotides read TGTGCCAGCAGCTTGGAAGGTAGCGGGACTTACAATGAGCAGTTCTTC. This translates into CASSLEGSGTYNEQFF. The chain carries TRBV5-8 and TRBJ2-1, with 8 bases identical to TRBD2. In germline, CDR1 is SGHTS, CDR2 YDEGEE. CDR3 length: 16 residues. V trimming: 0 bases; J trimming: 4 bases; junction bases outside the gene matches: 6. Filled out from reference TRBV5-8 and TRBJ2-1, the complete variable domain reads EAGVTQSPTHLIKTRGQQATLRCSPISGHTSVYWYQQALGLGLQFLLWYDEGEERNRGNFPPRFSGRQFPNYSSELNVNALELEDSALYLCASSLEGSGTYNEQFFGPGTRLTVL.

The chain couples TRBV3-1 (or the pseudogene TRBV3-2) to TRBJ1-3, with D possibly being TRBD1 (5 bases). Germline assignment: CDR1 LGHDT and CDR2 YNNKEL (reference sequence). The CDR3 runs to 16 residues. V lost 6 bases and J 2 bases, leaving 17 bases between the germline ends. The CDR3 is CASSPNPPGAGNTIYF. For the CDR3, the DNA is TGTGCCAGCAGTCCCAACCCCCCGGGGGCTGGAAACACCATATATTTT.

This chain links TRBV7-9 with TRBJ2-7; TRBD1 might be the D (5 bases). Germline lookup yields CDR1 SEHNR and CDR2 FQNEAQ (reference sequence). Trimming took 1 base from V and 1 from J, leaving 17 bases between them. CDR3 length: 17 residues. As DNA, the CDR3 is TGTGCCAGCAGCTTAGATGTTGGAAAAAGGGGATCCTACGAGCAGTACTTC. It codes for CASSLDVGKRGSYEQYF.

This clone showed up just once. The rearrangement links TRBV7-2 to TRBJ1-1; weak D call: TRBD1 (6 bases). Trimming removed 4 bases at V and 1 base at J, with 22 bases between. CDR1 is SGHTA and CDR2 is FQGNSA in the germline V gene. The CDR3 contains 18 residues. The CDR3 DNA is TGTGCCAGCAGCTCCCGCATCGACAGGCCTACCTGGAACACTGAAGCTTTCTTT. The encoded protein is CASSSRIDRPTWNTEAFF.

The gene calls are TRBV3-1 (or the pseudogene TRBV3-2) and TRBJ2-7; no clear D gene. The length of the CDR3 is 13 residues. Trimming pared 1 base from V and 3 bases from J, leaving 7 bases between. The germline gives CDR1 LGHDT, CDR2 YNNKEL (reference sequence). As DNA, the CDR3 is TGTGCCAGCAGCCAAGCGGCGGACTACGAGCAGTACTTC. Its protein is CASSQAADYEQYF.

The chain combines TRBV5-1 with TRBJ2-5; possible D gene TRBD1, 5 bases. V lost 0 bases and J 5 bases, leaving 14 bases between the germline ends. Germline V gene sequence: CDR1 SGHRS, CDR2 YFSETQ. The CDR3 is made up of 15 amino acids. CDR3: CASSLGTGVWETQYF. Written as DNA, the CDR3 is TGCGCCAGCAGCTTGGGTACAGGAGTATGGGAGACCCAGTACTTC.

The CDR3 DNA reads as TGTGCCAGCCTTGCTGGGGACAGGTCCTACGAGCAGTACTTC. Translating it yields CASLAGDRSYEQYF. The chain employs TRBV28 and TRBJ2-7; 8 bases map to TRBD1. Germline V gene data show CDR1 as MDHEN and CDR2 as SYDVKM. The CDR3 contains 14 residues. V shed 8 bases and J 1 base; nucleotides not matched to a gene: 7.

The chain combines TRBV18 with TRBJ2-5; no reliable D call. The CDR3 contains 14 residues. V was clipped by 2 bases and J by 0 bases, with 7 bases between them. Germline CDR1 and CDR2: KGHSH and LQKENI. The chain's CDR3 is CASSPITDQETQYF. CDR3 DNA: TGTGCCAGCTCACCAATCACAGACCAAGAGACCCAGTACTTC. Using reference TRBV18 and TRBJ2-5 for the parts outside the CDR3, the full variable domain is NAGVMQNPRHLVRRRGQEARLRCSPMKGHSHVYWYRQLPEEGLKFMVYLQKENIIDESGMPKERFSAEFPKEGPSILRIQQVVRGDSAAYFCASSPITDQETQYFGPGTRLLVL.

This sequence joins TRBV2 and TRBJ2-3; 8 positions agree with TRBD1. The CDR3 consists of 14 residues. With 6 bases clipped from V and 1 base from J, the junction kept 3 bases outside the gene matches. Germline CDR1 and CDR2: SNHLY and FYNNEI. As DNA, the CDR3 is TGTGCCAGCAGGGAGACAGGGGGCACAGATACGCAGTATTTT. It codes for CASRETGGTDTQYF. Variable domain in full (rest from reference TRBV2 and TRBJ2-3): EPEVTQTPSHQVTQMGQEVILRCVPISNHLYFYWYRQILGQKVEFLVSFYNNEISEKSEIFDDQFSVERPDGSNFTLKIRSTKLEDSAMYFCASRETGGTDTQYFGPGTRLTVL.

The rearrangement uses TRBV7-6 and TRBJ2-5; 14 bases map to TRBD2. The CDR3 contains 16 residues. V trimming: 5 bases; J trimming: 4 bases; junction bases outside the gene matches: 6. Germline lookup yields CDR1 SGHVS and CDR2 FNYEAQ. CDR3 loop: CASSQGLAGGRETQYF. CDR3 DNA sequence: TGTGCCAGCAGCCAAGGACTAGCGGGAGGTCGAGAGACCCAGTACTTC.

V usage is TRBV28 and J usage is TRBJ1-3; 8 bases line up with TRBD1. The J segment lost 6 bases and the V segment lost 6 bases, leaving 7 bases of the junction unmatched. There are 14 residues in the CDR3. Germline assignment: CDR1 MDHEN and CDR2 SYDVKM. CDR3 region: CASRLTTGANTIYF. The CDR3 region has the DNA TGTGCCAGCAGGCTTACGACAGGGGCAAACACCATATATTTT.

The V and J genes are TRBV5-1 and TRBJ2-1; 9 nucleotides agree with TRBD2. The germline gives CDR1 SGHRS, CDR2 YFSETQ. The CDR3 is 15 amino acids. Trimming took 0 bases from V and 7 from J; bases not matched to a gene: 5. CDR3: CASSLGRGGKNEQFF. The DNA for the CDR3 is TGCGCCAGCAGCTTGGGGCGGGGGGGCAAAAATGAGCAGTTCTTC.

The rearrangement links TRBV19 to TRBJ2-1; 12 nucleotides agree with TRBD2. Trimming took 3 bases from V and 2 from J; bases not matched to a gene: 5. Per germline, CDR1 LNHDA and CDR2 SQIVND (reference sequence). This CDR3 comprises 17 residues. The CDR3 reads CASSMGLAGLTYNEQFF. In DNA form, the CDR3 reads TGTGCCAGTAGTATGGGACTAGCGGGTCTTACCTACAATGAGCAGTTCTTC.

This clone was counted a few times. The chain carries TRBV7-2 and TRBJ1-1; D may be TRBD1 (6 bases). Trimming left V 5 bases short and J 3 bases short, with 16 bases between. CDR3 size: 15 residues. Germline V gene data show CDR1 as SGHTA and CDR2 as FQGNSA. CDR3 residues: CASSPHLRGDTEAFF. The CDR3 nucleotides are TGTGCCAGCAGCCCACACCTCAGGGGTGACACTGAAGCTTTCTTT.

This chain connects TRBV6-2 or TRBV6-3 to TRBJ2-1; 9 positions match TRBD2. CDR3 length equals 16 residues. Germline V lookup: CDR1 MNHEY, CDR2 SVGEGT. With V trimmed by 0 bases and J by 4 bases, 4 bases remained unmatched. CDR3 nucleotides: TGTGCCAGCAGTTACTCGACGGCGGGGGGGTACAATGAGCAGTTCTTC. Protein sequence: CASSYSTAGGYNEQFF.

The gene calls are TRBV7-2 and TRBJ1-5, with 7 bases that match TRBD1. The length of the CDR3 is 15 residues. CDR1 is SGHTA and CDR2 is FQGNSA in the germline V gene. Unmatched junction bases numbered 7, after V lost 2 bases and J lost 6 bases. The CDR3 DNA reads as TGTGCCAGCAGCTTATTTGACAGGGCGGGTCAGCCCCAGCATTTT. This encodes CASSLFDRAGQPQHF.

V gene TRBV9 combines with J gene TRBJ2-2; D gene uncertain. Germline CDR1 and CDR2: SGDLS and YYNGEE. Trimming stripped 4 bases from V and 6 bases from J, with 10 bases between. The CDR3 contains 13 residues. The CDR3 DNA is TGTGCCAGCAGCAAACTTGAGTCCGGGGAGCTGTTTTTT. It codes for CASSKLESGELFF.

The chain couples TRBV6-5 to TRBJ2-7, with D possibly being TRBD1 (6 bases). The V end was cut by 7 bases, the J end by 1 base, with 17 bases between. The CDR3 is 15 amino acids. The germline gives CDR1 MNHEY, CDR2 SVGAGI. In DNA, the CDR3 is TGTGCCAGCATCCTTTGGGCAGGGGCGTCCTACGAGCAGTACTTC. This codes for CASILWAGASYEQYF.

CDR3 nucleotides: TGTGCCAGCAGCCTCGGGGGTGGTGACACTGAAGCTTTCTTT. Translated, it gives CASSLGGGDTEAFF. V usage is TRBV5-4 and J usage is TRBJ1-1, with D possibly matching TRBD1 (5 bases). CDR1 and CDR2 (germline): SGHNT, YYREEE (reference sequence). This CDR3 region has 14 residues. Deletions cut 4 bases from V and 3 bases from J, with 13 bases between.

This chain connects TRBV7-9 to TRBJ2-7; D call uncertain. Germline V gene sequence: CDR1 SEHNR, CDR2 FQNEAQ (reference sequence). This CDR3 is built from 15 residues. Trimming pared 2 bases from V and 0 bases from J, leaving 11 bases between. The CDR3 bases are TGTGCCAGCAGCTTAACCGCTTACAGCTCCTACGAGCAGTACTTC. Its translation: CASSLTAYSSYEQYF.

The V and J genes are TRBV19 and TRBJ2-1; weak D call: TRBD1 (6 bases). This CDR3 has 14 residues. Germline-derived CDR1 and CDR2 are LNHDA and SQIVND (reference sequence). V dropped 2 bases and J dropped 5 bases, with 10 bases sitting between them. Written as DNA, the CDR3 is TGTGCCAGTAGTATATGGGACAAAAACAATGAGCAGTTCTTC. This codes for CASSIWDKNNEQFF.